The T cell receptor (beta chain) described here comes from a study of cytomegalovirus exposure and HLA in healthy donors. The study, taken as a whole, reports: Accurate HLA-A and HLA-B prediction from TCR beta sequences was reported for most subjects. Most TCR sequences were uncommon, yet certain public TCRs appeared in many donors. The listing of roughly 160 TCR beta chains classed them as cytomegalovirus-associated.

A word on this clone: Its antigen is as yet unknown.

The PCR contained 60 Vbeta and 13 Jbeta primers. Libraries were prepared by immunoSEQ multiplex PCR; TCRdb keeps only in-frame clonotypes and omits some of them. Here the sample spans under 170,000 clones, roughly 77% being singletons. This donor's file did not include a recorded CMV serostatus. The length of the CDR3 is 15 residues. Germline CDR1 and CDR2: SGHRS and YFSETQ. Unmatched junction bases numbered 4, after V lost 2 bases and J lost 0 bases. V gene TRBV5-1 combines with J gene TRBJ1-1, with 7 nucleotides matching TRBD1. Sequencing used PBMCs. This receptor was obtained from a human donor in good health. The CDR3 loop is CASSFRQGMNTEAFF. The CDR3 DNA is TGCGCCAGCAGCTTCCGACAGGGAATGAACACTGAAGCTTTCTTT.